The next 12 T cell receptor beta chains were all read from a single sample in a study of T-cell memory formation after mild COVID-19. TCRdb used MiXCR to reprocess the 5' RACE reads, holding one entry per CDR3 protein. The table has 250,000 to 300,000 distinct CDR3 sequences, less than 20% seen once. Sequencing input: PBMCs or a T cell subset sorted from them (not recorded which). Receptors originate from a young man who had mild COVID-19 (a few samples of this study predate the infection). Cell type and time point are not known.

V and J are TRBV7-2 and TRBJ1-2; D is possibly TRBD1 (5 bases). Trimming pared 4 bases from V and 2 bases from J, leaving 11 bases between. The CDR3 is 14 amino acids. CDR1 and CDR2 (germline): SGHTA, FQGNSA. CDR3 in amino acids: CASSSGPQNYGYTF. The DNA of the CDR3 is TGTGCCAGCAGCTCAGGGCCGCAAAACTATGGCTACACCTTC.

This clonotype was counted at least ten times. This sequence joins TRBV5-6 and TRBJ2-2; D unresolved. The germline gives CDR1 SGHDT, CDR2 YYEEEE. The CDR3 contains 13 residues. The V end was cut by 2 bases, the J end by 6 bases, with 8 bases between. The CDR3 reads CASSLSPPGELFF. The DNA for the CDR3 is TGTGCCAGCAGCTTATCACCGCCCGGGGAGCTGTTTTTT.

The chain has TRBV4-2 and TRBJ1-6; D uncertain. The CDR3 sequence is 14 residues long. Germline V gene lookup returns CDR1 LGHNA and CDR2 YNFKEQ. V was shortened by 0 bases and J by 9 bases, with 9 bases between the two germline ends. The CDR3: CASSQDMGSSPLHF. The CDR3 DNA follows: TGTGCCAGCAGCCAAGATATGGGGTCTTCACCCCTCCACTTT.

The rearrangement joins TRBV4-2 to TRBJ2-5, with D uncertain. Germline CDR1 reads LGHNA; CDR2 reads YNFKEQ. V lost 1 base to trimming and J lost 10 bases, with 13 bases between them. This CDR3 region has 13 residues. The CDR3 loop reads CASSQGGLRVQYF. The CDR3 DNA reads TGTGCCAGCAGCCAAGGAGGCCTAAGGGTCCAGTACTTC.

V and J are TRBV10-1 and TRBJ1-1; no clear D gene. Trimming took 0 bases from V and 11 from J, leaving 13 bases between them. Germline CDR1 reads WNHNN; CDR2 reads SYGVQD (reference sequence). CDR3 size: 13 residues. CDR3 nucleotide sequence: TGCGCCAGCAGTGAGTCCTCGGCACCTGGGGCTTTCTTT. This codes for CASSESSAPGAFF.

V gene TRBV12-3 or TRBV12-4 combines with J gene TRBJ2-3, with 8 bases identical to TRBD2. The CDR3 covers 16 residues. The V segment lost 1 base and the J segment 2 bases; nucleotides outside the gene matches: 5. The CDR3 nucleotides are TGTGCCAGCAGTTTAGATCGGCGGGGGGCCACAGATACGCAGTATTTT. Translation: CASSLDRRGATDTQYF.

In this sample, this clonotype turned up a few times. The chain carries TRBV7-9 and TRBJ1-4; TRBD1 might be the D (5 bases). This CDR3 contains 12 residues. Germline V lookup: CDR1 SEHNR, CDR2 FQNEAQ (reference sequence). Trimming cost V 4 bases and J 6 bases, with 6 bases left between them. The CDR3 bases are TGTGCCAGCAGCTGGGGGGATGAAAAACTGTTTTTT. Amino acids: CASSWGDEKLFF.

The sample holds a few counts of this clonotype. J is TRBJ1-1 and V is TRBV12-3 or TRBV12-4, with D tentatively TRBD1 (6 bases). Trimming shortened V by 3 bases and J by 4 bases, and 30 bases separated the two germline ends. The CDR3 sequence is 20 residues long. For the CDR3, the DNA is TGTGCCAGCAGTTTTTTAGGATGGAGGGATGAAACAGGGAAGGGCACTGAAGCTTTCTTT. Its protein is CASSFLGWRDETGKGTEAFF.

This clonotype occurred many times. The genes are TRBV27 and TRBJ2-2; no clear D gene. Germline V gives CDR1 MNHEY, CDR2 SMNVEV (reference sequence). The V end lost 3 bases, the J end lost 6 bases, and 8 bases lay between the germline ends. The CDR3 length is 13 residues. The CDR3 coding sequence is TGTGCCAGCAGTTTTGGAGAGGCCGGGGAGCTGTTTTTT. Translation: CASSFGEAGELFF.

This clonotype was picked up a small number of times. This chain links TRBV7-2 with TRBJ2-1, with TRBD2 identical over 7 bases. The CDR3 is made up of 14 amino acids. Germline V gene data show CDR1 as SGHTA and CDR2 as FQGNSA. V lost 1 base, J lost 14 bases, and 11 bases stayed unmatched. This CDR3 is CASSLESGVPAEFF. The CDR3 DNA is TGTGCCAGCAGCTTAGAGAGCGGGGTCCCTGCGGAGTTCTTC.

The V and J genes are TRBV5-1 and TRBJ2-1, with 10 bases lining up with TRBD1. The CDR3 consists of 17 residues. V was clipped by 3 bases and J by 2 bases; unmatched bases: 8. Germline CDR1 reads SGHRS; CDR2 reads YFSETQ. This CDR3 is CASSSFPGTGAYNEQFF. CDR3 sequence (DNA): TGCGCCAGCAGCTCCTTTCCCGGGACAGGGGCCTACAATGAGCAGTTCTTC.

V gene TRBV12-3 or TRBV12-4 combines with J gene TRBJ2-7; 7 bases agree with TRBD1. The CDR3 loop spans 12 amino acids. The V gene end was trimmed by 5 bases and the J gene end by 6 bases; junction bases not matched to a gene: 4. The CDR3 coding sequence is TGTGCCAGCAGTCCGACAGGGACCGAGCAGTACTTC. This gives the protein CASSPTGTEQYF.